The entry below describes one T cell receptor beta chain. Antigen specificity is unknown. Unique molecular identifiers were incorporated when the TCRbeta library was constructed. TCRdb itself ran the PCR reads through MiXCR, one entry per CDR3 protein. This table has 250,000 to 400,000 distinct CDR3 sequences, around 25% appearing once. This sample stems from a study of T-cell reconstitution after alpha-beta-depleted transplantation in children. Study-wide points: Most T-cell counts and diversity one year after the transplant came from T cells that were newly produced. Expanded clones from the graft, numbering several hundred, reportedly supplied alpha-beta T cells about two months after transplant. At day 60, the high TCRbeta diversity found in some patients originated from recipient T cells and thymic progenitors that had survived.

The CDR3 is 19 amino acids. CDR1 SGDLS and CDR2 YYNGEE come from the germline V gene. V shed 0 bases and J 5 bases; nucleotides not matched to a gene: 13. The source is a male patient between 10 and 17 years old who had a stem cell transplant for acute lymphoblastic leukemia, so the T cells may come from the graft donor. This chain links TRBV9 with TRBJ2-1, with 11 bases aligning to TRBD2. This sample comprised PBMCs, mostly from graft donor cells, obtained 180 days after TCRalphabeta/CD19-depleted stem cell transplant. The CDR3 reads CASSVAPSLLAGDHNEQFF. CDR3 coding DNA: TGTGCCAGCAGCGTAGCACCCTCCTTACTAGCGGGGGACCACAATGAGCAGTTCTTC.